The 32 T cell receptor beta chains in this list originate from one sample, sequenced in a study of cytomegalovirus exposure and HLA in healthy donors. It was with 60 Vbeta and 13 Jbeta primers that the PCR ran. The table came from immunoSEQ multiplex PCR; TCRdb's copy has only in-frame clones and leaves some out. The sample includes under 110,000 clones, more than 80% of them seen just once. Source material: PBMCs. All receptors derive from a man aged 25 to 40 in good health and CMV-seronegative.

The CDR3 DNA reads as TGTGCCACCACGACAGAGCGAATTTCCACTGAAGCTTTCTTT. Protein sequence: CATTTERISTEAFF. This chain joins TRBV15 and TRBJ1-1; D perhaps matches TRBD1 (5 bases). Trimming stripped 7 bases from V and 4 bases from J, with 16 bases between. The CDR3 is made up of 14 amino acids. Germline V CDR1 and CDR2: LNHNV, YYDKDF (reference sequence).

The rearrangement uses TRBV28 and TRBJ1-6; TRBD1 might be the D (5 bases). The V and J ends lost 6 bases and 4 bases respectively, with 10 bases between them. In germline, CDR1 is MDHEN, CDR2 SYDVKM. The CDR3 consists of 14 residues. The CDR3 is CASRPDRYNSPLHF. As DNA, the CDR3 is TGTGCCAGCAGACCCGACAGATATAATTCACCCCTCCACTTT.

The rearrangement links TRBV6-6 to TRBJ2-2, with 8 bases lining up with TRBD1. This CDR3 spans 14 amino acids. Unmatched junction bases numbered 5, after V lost 8 bases and J lost 3 bases. Germline loops: CDR1 MNHNY, CDR2 SVGAGI (reference sequence). The CDR3 bases are TGTGCCAGCTCGGACAGGGAGTACACCGGGGAGCTGTTTTTT. Residues: CASSDREYTGELFF.

J is TRBJ2-1 and V is TRBV6-1; the match to TRBD2 covers 7 bases. This CDR3 comprises 16 residues. CDR1 is MNHNS and CDR2 is SASEGT in the germline V gene. V lost 3 bases to trimming and J lost 0 bases; unmatched junction nucleotides: 5. In nucleotides, the CDR3 is TGTGCCAGCAGTGACTGGCGGGGGAGCTCCTACAATGAGCAGTTCTTC. Translation: CASSDWRGSSYNEQFF.

This rearrangement joins TRBV25-1 to TRBJ2-3; 8 positions match TRBD2. Germline V gives CDR1 MGHDK, CDR2 SYGVNS. The CDR3 has 15 amino acids. V lost 5 bases, J lost 0 bases, and 4 bases stayed unmatched. CDR3 DNA: TGTGCCAGCAGTCCGGCTAGCGGGAGCACAGATACGCAGTATTTT. Protein: CASSPASGSTDTQYF.

The chain couples TRBV10-1 to TRBJ1-5; weak D call: TRBD1 (6 bases). The CDR3 consists of 16 residues. The germline V and J ends were trimmed by 9 bases and 4 bases, with 22 bases remaining between them. Germline assignment: CDR1 WNHNN and CDR2 SYGVQD (reference sequence). This CDR3 reads CARRGTGRRRNQPQHF. The CDR3 nucleotides are TGCGCCAGAAGAGGCACAGGGCGGAGGCGGAATCAGCCCCAGCATTTT.

The chain combines TRBV9 with TRBJ1-5; TRBD1 aligns across 7 bases. The CDR3 runs 15 residues. Germline assignment: CDR1 SGDLS and CDR2 YYNGEE. The J segment lost 4 bases and the V segment lost 0 bases, leaving 4 bases of the junction unmatched. CDR3 nucleotides: TGTGCCAGCAGCGTAGCAGGGGGTGCAAATCAGCCCCAGCATTTT. This translates into CASSVAGGANQPQHF.

The rearrangement joins TRBV4-1 to TRBJ1-5; maybe TRBD1 (5 bases). CDR3 length equals 17 residues. Per the germline V gene, CDR1 is MGHRA and CDR2 is YSYEKL. V was shortened by 3 bases and J by 5 bases, with 20 bases between the two germline ends. CDR3: CASSHTQIGAFDQPQHF. CDR3 DNA: TGCGCCAGCAGCCACACACAGATAGGGGCCTTTGATCAGCCCCAGCATTTT.

This clone was picked up a small number of times. This chain uses TRBV9 with TRBJ1-2; unclear D gene. V lost 4 bases to trimming and J lost 4 bases, with 8 bases between them. CDR3 length: 12 amino acids. Germline CDR1 is SGDLS and CDR2 is YYNGEE. This CDR3 reads CASSLGSYGYTF. In nucleotides, the CDR3 is TGTGCCAGCAGCTTGGGGAGCTATGGCTACACCTTC.

This chain connects TRBV2 to TRBJ2-7, with 9 bases aligning to TRBD2. V was pared by 8 bases and J by 0 bases, with 11 bases of the junction left unmatched. The length of the CDR3 is 16 residues. CDR1 and CDR2 (germline): SNHLY, FYNNEI. CDR3 DNA: TGTGCCAGCGGGGCGCGGGGGGGCCCACGCTCCTACGAGCAGTACTTC. The encoded protein is CASGARGGPRSYEQYF.

CDR3 DNA sequence: TGTGCCAGCAGCTTTCCCCCAGGGGGGATTGAAGCTTTCTTT. Its protein product is CASSFPPGGIEAFF. The gene calls are TRBV5-6 and TRBJ1-1; TRBD1 matches 7 bases. The germline V gene has CDR1 SGHDT and CDR2 YYEEEE. The CDR3 sequence is 14 residues long. With 2 bases clipped from V and 7 bases from J, the junction kept 8 bases outside the gene matches.

This chain uses TRBV6-4 with TRBJ2-4; D possibly corresponds to TRBD1 (5 bases). Germline assignment: CDR1 MRHNA and CDR2 SNTAGT. The CDR3 runs to 12 residues. Trimming shortened V by 4 bases and J by 4 bases, and 5 bases separated the two germline ends. The CDR3 coding sequence is TGTGCCAGCAGTGGACAGAAAAACATTCAGTACTTC. The encoded protein is CASSGQKNIQYF.

A few counts support this clone. V gene TRBV7-9 combines with J gene TRBJ2-7, with D maybe TRBD1 (6 bases). Germline CDR1 reads SEHNR; CDR2 reads FQNEAQ (reference sequence). Trimming cost V 2 bases and J 3 bases, with 17 bases left between them. The CDR3 is made up of 16 amino acids. The CDR3 coding sequence is TGTGCCAGCAGCTTAACCCGACAGGAGGAGGACTACGAGCAGTACTTC. Its protein product is CASSLTRQEEDYEQYF.

V and J are TRBV29-1 and TRBJ2-2; the D gene is possibly TRBD1 (6 bases). Per germline, CDR1 SQVTM and CDR2 ANQGSEA. V was trimmed by 4 bases and J by 4 bases, leaving 16 bases between them. This CDR3 has 15 residues. The CDR3 here is CSVANPGHRTGELFF. CDR3 in DNA: TGCAGCGTTGCGAATCCGGGACATCGCACCGGGGAGCTGTTTTTT.

CDR3 DNA sequence: TGTGCCATCAGCTCGACAGGGGGGAATCAGCCCCAGCATTTT. Encoded protein: CAISSTGGNQPQHF. The chain recombines TRBV10-3 with TRBJ1-5; 9 bases line up with TRBD1. V dropped 6 bases and J dropped 4; count of bases not matched to a gene: 4. Germline CDR1 reads ENHRY; CDR2 reads SYGVKD. There are 14 residues in the CDR3.

The chain combines TRBV30 with TRBJ1-4, with 7 bases lining up with TRBD1. V was clipped by 2 bases and J by 8 bases; unmatched bases: 5. Germline V gene data show CDR1 as GTSNPN and CDR2 as SVGIG (reference sequence). The CDR3 runs 13 residues. This CDR3 is CAWSTGRGEKLFF. Here the CDR3 DNA reads TGTGCCTGGAGTACGGGCAGGGGGGAAAAACTGTTTTTT. Full variable domain (missing parts from reference TRBV30 and TRBJ1-4): SQTIHQWPATLVQPVGSPLSLECTVEGTSNPNLYWYRQAAGRGLQLLFYSVGIGQISSEVPQNLSASRPQDRQFILSSKKLLLSDSGFYLCAWSTGRGEKLFFGSGTQLSVL.

This chain links TRBV4-1 with TRBJ2-3; maybe TRBD2 (5 bases). The V end was cut by 6 bases, the J end by 4 bases, with 8 bases between. This CDR3 region has 12 residues. Per the germline V gene, CDR1 is MGHRA and CDR2 is YSYEKL. The DNA of the CDR3 is TGCGCCAGCAGGGCGGGCGCAGATACGCAGTATTTT. Amino acid sequence: CASRAGADTQYF.

J is TRBJ2-5 and V is TRBV5-4; weak D call: TRBD1 (6 bases). CDR3 length: 14 amino acids. Between the trimmed V and J ends, which lost 3 bases and 5 bases, there was a span of 14 bases. The germline gives CDR1 SGHNT, CDR2 YYREEE (reference sequence). This CDR3 is CASSWKQGRETQYF. The CDR3 coding sequence is TGTGCCAGCAGCTGGAAACAGGGAAGGGAGACCCAGTACTTC.

V and J are TRBV4-3 and TRBJ2-1; 8 nucleotides align to TRBD1. Germline loops: CDR1 LGHNA, CDR2 YSLEER. V trimming: 7 bases; J trimming: 5 bases; junction bases outside the gene matches: 10. This CDR3 contains 15 residues. The CDR3 sequence is CASTSKDRVNNEQFF. In nucleotides, the CDR3 is TGCGCCAGCACCTCGAAGGACAGGGTTAACAATGAGCAGTTCTTC.

This clone was found once. J is TRBJ2-7 and V is TRBV28, with 9 positions matching TRBD1. Germline assignment: CDR1 MDHEN and CDR2 SYDVKM. The length of the CDR3 is 14 residues. The trim removed 7 bases at V and 3 bases at J, leaving 7 bases unmatched. CDR3 nucleotide sequence: TGTGCCAGCATTCCCGGGACAGGGATCTACGAGCAGTACTTC. Protein product: CASIPGTGIYEQYF.

This clone is a singleton in its sample. This chain joins TRBV6-6 and TRBJ2-5; 8 bases agree with TRBD1. This CDR3 region has 14 residues. V dropped 2 bases and J dropped 5; count of bases not matched to a gene: 4. Germline V gene lookup returns CDR1 MNHNY and CDR2 SVGAGI (reference sequence). DNA of the CDR3: TGTGCCAGCAGTTACCCAGGGGGCCGGGAGACCCAGTACTTC. It codes for CASSYPGGRETQYF.

The rearrangement links TRBV29-1 to TRBJ1-1, with 10 bases lining up with TRBD1. This CDR3 has 14 residues. With 4 bases clipped from V and 3 bases from J, the junction kept 5 bases outside the gene matches. The germline V gene encodes CDR1 SQVTM and CDR2 ANQGSEA. CDR3 in DNA: TGCAGCGTTGCCCTGACAGGGGGCGACACTGAAGCTTTCTTT. Translating it yields CSVALTGGDTEAFF. The full variable domain, in which reference TRBV29-1 and TRBJ1-1 provide the parts outside the CDR3, is SAVISQKPSRDICQRGTSLTIQCQVDSQVTMMFWYRQQPGQSLTLIATANQGSEATYESGFVIDKFPISRPNLTFSTLTVSNMSPEDSSIYLCSVALTGGDTEAFFGQGTRLTVV.

The chain combines TRBV10-3 with TRBJ2-7; possible D gene TRBD1, 6 bases. CDR3 size: 17 residues. Germline V lookup: CDR1 ENHRY, CDR2 SYGVKD. With 2 bases removed from V and 4 bases from J, the gap between germline ends came to 21 bases. The CDR3 loop reads CAISEVLRGGTLYEQYF. Here the CDR3 DNA reads TGTGCCATCAGTGAGGTCCTCAGGGGTGGGACGCTTTACGAGCAGTACTTC.

This clone was counted a single time. This chain links TRBV7-9 with TRBJ2-7; possibly TRBD1 for D (6 bases). This CDR3 has 15 amino acids. V gave up 5 bases and J gave up 2 bases, with 16 bases separating them. Germline CDR1 reads SEHNR; CDR2 reads FQNEAQ (reference sequence). The CDR3 DNA sequence: TGTGCCAGCAGCCATCCCAGGGGAAGCCCCTACGAGCAGTACTTC. It encodes CASSHPRGSPYEQYF.

This sequence joins TRBV5-1 and TRBJ2-1; 9 bases are shared with TRBD1. V dropped 0 bases and J dropped 8; count of bases not matched to a gene: 6. The germline V gene encodes CDR1 SGHRS and CDR2 YFSETQ. The length of the CDR3 is 15 residues. CDR3 sequence: CASSLAEGQGHEQFF. The CDR3 region has the DNA TGCGCCAGCAGCTTGGCCGAGGGACAGGGCCATGAGCAGTTCTTC.

The CDR3, as DNA: TGTGCCAGCACTATGAACGTGGGGGGTCTTAACGAGCAGTACTTC. This gives the protein CASTMNVGGLNEQYF. The chain recombines TRBV6-1 with TRBJ2-7; possibly TRBD2 for D (6 bases). Germline CDR1 reads MNHNS; CDR2 reads SASEGT. This CDR3 comprises 15 residues. Trimming stripped 7 bases from V and 5 bases from J, with 21 bases between.

The V and J genes are TRBV30 and TRBJ1-5; D possibly corresponds to TRBD1 (6 bases). Germline CDR1 and CDR2: GTSNPN and SVGIG (reference sequence). The CDR3 has 14 residues. V was trimmed by 0 bases and J by 6 bases, leaving 12 bases between them. The CDR3 DNA reads TGTGCCTGGAGTGTAGGGGGGGCAAGTCAGCCCCAGCATTTT. This sequence encodes CAWSVGGASQPQHF.

The CDR3 region has the DNA TGTGCCTGGAATCGCCCCGACAGGGGGGGTTACAATGAGCAGTTCTTC. Its protein product is CAWNRPDRGGYNEQFF. V gene TRBV30 combines with J gene TRBJ2-1; 9 bases map to TRBD1. The junction had 11 bases not matched to a gene; V was cut back by 4 bases and J by 4 bases. From germline, CDR1 is GTSNPN and CDR2 SVGIG (reference sequence). There are 16 residues in the CDR3.

The rearrangement uses TRBV2 and TRBJ2-5; D is uncertain. The DNA matches TRBJ2-7 better at its end, which makes the J call doubtful. Germline CDR1 and CDR2: SNHLY and FYNNEI. This CDR3 has 11 residues. For the CDR3, the DNA is TGTGCCAGCAGTGACTCCTACGAGCAGTACTTC. The encoded protein is CASSDSYEQYF.

The rearrangement uses TRBV7-9 and TRBJ1-2, with TRBD1 as a possible D gene (5 bases). The V end was cut by 5 bases, the J end by 6 bases, with 25 bases between. CDR3 size: 17 residues. Germline V gene data show CDR1 as SEHNR and CDR2 as FQNEAQ (reference sequence). CDR3 region: CASSLGVGGSPLDGYTF. CDR3 DNA: TGTGCCAGCAGCCTCGGGGTTGGGGGGTCCCCTTTGGATGGCTACACCTTC. Full variable domain (missing parts from reference TRBV7-9 and TRBJ1-2): DTGVSQNPRHKITKRGQNVTFRCDPISEHNRLYWYRQTLGQGPEFLTYFQNEAQLEKSRLLSDRFSAERPKGSFSTLEIQRTEQGDSAMYLCASSLGVGGSPLDGYTFGSGTRLTVV.

The chain links TRBV11-3 to TRBJ2-5; D unclear. The CDR3 is 12 residues long. From germline, CDR1 is SGHNT and CDR2 YENEEA. Trimming removed 4 bases from V and 5 bases from J, with 8 bases in between. CDR3 in DNA: TGTGCCAGCAGCTCCTCCGGGGAGACCCAGTACTTC. It is translated as CASSSSGETQYF.

The chain has TRBV9 and TRBJ2-2; a weak D match, TRBD1 (7 bases). CDR1 SGDLS and CDR2 YYNGEE come from the germline V gene. Trimming shortened V by 3 bases and J by 5 bases, and 14 bases separated the two germline ends. The CDR3 contains 15 residues. The CDR3 sequence is CASSAGQAGTGELFF. In nucleotides, the CDR3 is TGTGCCAGCAGCGCCGGACAGGCGGGAACCGGGGAGCTGTTTTTT. Drawing the rest from reference TRBV9 and TRBJ2-2, the complete variable domain is DSGVTQTPKHLITATGQRVTLRCSPRSGDLSVYWYQQSLDQGLQFLIQYYNGEERAKGNILERFSAQQFPDLHSELNLSSLELGDSALYFCASSAGQAGTGELFFGEGSRLTVL.